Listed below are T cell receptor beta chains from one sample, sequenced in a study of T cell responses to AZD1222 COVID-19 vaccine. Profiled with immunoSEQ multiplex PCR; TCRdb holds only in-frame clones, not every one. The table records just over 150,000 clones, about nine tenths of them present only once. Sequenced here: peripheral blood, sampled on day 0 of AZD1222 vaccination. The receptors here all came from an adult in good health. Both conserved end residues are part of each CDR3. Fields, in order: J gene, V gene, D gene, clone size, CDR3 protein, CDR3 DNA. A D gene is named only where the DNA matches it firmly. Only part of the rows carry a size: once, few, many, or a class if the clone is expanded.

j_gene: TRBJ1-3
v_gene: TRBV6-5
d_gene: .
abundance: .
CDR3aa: CARGRGVNTIYF
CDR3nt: TGTGCCAGGGGGAGGGGGGTAAACACCATATATTTT

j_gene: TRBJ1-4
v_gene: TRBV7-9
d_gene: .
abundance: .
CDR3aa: CASSLESGFQSTNEKLFF
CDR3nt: TGTGCCAGCAGCTTAGAGTCAGGGTTTCAATCAACTAATGAAAAACTGTTTTTT

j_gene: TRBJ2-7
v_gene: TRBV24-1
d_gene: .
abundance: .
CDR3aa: CATSDNREEEGEQYF
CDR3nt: TGTGCCACCAGTGATAACAGGGAGGAAGAGGGCGAGCAGTACTTC

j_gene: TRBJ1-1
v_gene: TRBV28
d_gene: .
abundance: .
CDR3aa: CASRNSVRNTEAFF
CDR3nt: TGTGCCAGCAGAAACTCTGTCAGGAACACTGAAGCTTTCTTT

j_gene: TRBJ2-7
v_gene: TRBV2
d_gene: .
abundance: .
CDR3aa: CASSHRGHPYEQYF
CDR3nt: TGTGCCAGCAGCCACCGGGGACACCCCTACGAGCAGTACTTC

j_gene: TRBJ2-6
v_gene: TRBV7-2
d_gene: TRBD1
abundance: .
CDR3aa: CASSLWTGGSGANVLTF
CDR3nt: TGTGCCAGCAGCCTATGGACAGGGGGCTCTGGGGCCAACGTCCTGACTTTC

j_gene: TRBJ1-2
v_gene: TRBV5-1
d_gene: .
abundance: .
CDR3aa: CASSLALGALNGYTF
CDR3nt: TGCGCCAGCAGCTTGGCCCTGGGGGCGCTTAATGGCTACACCTTC

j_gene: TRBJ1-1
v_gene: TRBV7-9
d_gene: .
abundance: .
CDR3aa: CASSLDLNTEAFF
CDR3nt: TGTGCCAGCAGCCTGGACCTAAACACTGAAGCTTTCTTT

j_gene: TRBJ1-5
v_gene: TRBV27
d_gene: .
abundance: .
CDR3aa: CASSLRETGPQHF
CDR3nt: TGTGCCAGCAGTTTAAGGGAGACAGGGCCCCAGCATTTT

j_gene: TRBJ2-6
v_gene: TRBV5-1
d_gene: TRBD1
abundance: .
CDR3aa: CASSARQGRGSGANVLTF
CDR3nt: TGCGCCAGCAGCGCCCGACAGGGTCGAGGCTCTGGGGCCAACGTCCTGACTTTC

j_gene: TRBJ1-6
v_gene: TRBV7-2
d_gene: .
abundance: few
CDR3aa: CASSLGTTSPLHF
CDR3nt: TGTGCCAGCAGCTTAGGCACAACATCACCCCTCCACTTT

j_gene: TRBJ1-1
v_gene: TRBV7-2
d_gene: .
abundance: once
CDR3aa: CASSSTGLAEAFF
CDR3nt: TGTGCCAGCAGCTCCACAGGGCTAGCTGAAGCTTTCTTT

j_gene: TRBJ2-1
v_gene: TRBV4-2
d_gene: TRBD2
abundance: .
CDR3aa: CASSQWTSGSSYNEQFF
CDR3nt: TGTGCCAGCAGCCAATGGACTAGCGGGAGTTCGTACAATGAGCAGTTCTTC

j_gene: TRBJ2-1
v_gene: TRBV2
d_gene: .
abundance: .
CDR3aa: CATSAGEQFF
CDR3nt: TGTGCCACCTCTGCGGGGGAGCAGTTCTTC

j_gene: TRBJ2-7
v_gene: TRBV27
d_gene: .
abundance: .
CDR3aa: CASSSIPGLPSSYEQYF
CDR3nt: TGTGCCAGCAGTTCGATACCGGGACTCCCAAGCTCCTACGAGCAGTACTTC

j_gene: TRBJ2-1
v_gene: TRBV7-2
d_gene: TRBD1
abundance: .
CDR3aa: CATERGQVYNEQFF
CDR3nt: TGTGCGACCGAAAGAGGACAGGTGTACAATGAGCAGTTCTTC

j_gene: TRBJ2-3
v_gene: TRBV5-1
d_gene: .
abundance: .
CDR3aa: CASSLGSRTDTQYF
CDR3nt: TGCGCCAGCAGCTTGGGTTCCCGCACAGATACGCAGTATTTT

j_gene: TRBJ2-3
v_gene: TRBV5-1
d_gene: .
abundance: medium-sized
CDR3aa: CASSETERGTDTQYF
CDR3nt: TGCGCCAGCAGCGAGACGGAGCGGGGCACAGATACGCAGTATTTT